Listed below are T cell receptor beta chains from one sample, sequenced in a study of shared clonotypes between healthy human individuals. The data were produced by immunoSEQ multiplex PCR, yet TCRdb's version contains in-frame clones alone and is incomplete. The sample yields over 2 million clones, around 93% seen once. Specimen: naive CD4+ T cells from PBMCs. All receptors come from a man aged 18 to 35 in good health. Some clones in this sample may be carry-over from other donors' samples. Both conserved end residues are part of each CDR3. Fields, in order: clone size, D gene, V gene, J gene, CDR3 protein, CDR3 DNA. D genes are given only for firm matches. Expanded clones are given a class, and other clones once, few, many or no size at all.

.,.,TRBV9,TRBJ1-2,CASSRASYGYTF,TGTGCCAGCAGCAGGGCCTCCTATGGCTACACCTTC
.,TRBD1,TRBV9,TRBJ1-1,CASSQTGANTEAFF,TGTGCCAGCAGTCAGACAGGGGCTAACACTGAAGCTTTCTTT
few,.,TRBV7-9,TRBJ2-7,CASSFADRRPYEQYF,TGTGCCAGCAGCTTTGCCGACAGGAGACCCTACGAGCAGTACTTC
few,.,TRBV7-9,TRBJ1-2,CASSLVAHNYGYTF,TGTGCCAGCAGCTTAGTGGCCCACAACTATGGCTACACCTTC
.,.,TRBV5-6,TRBJ2-5,CASSPYQTGSETQYF,TGTGCCAGCAGCCCGTATCAAACAGGGTCAGAGACCCAGTACTTC
.,.,TRBV14,TRBJ2-4,CASSQGGAGGIQYF,TGTGCCAGCAGCCAAGGAGGGGCCGGGGGCATTCAGTACTTC
.,.,TRBV7-5,TRBJ2-4,CVRSLVLGLAKNIQYF,TGTGTCAGAAGCTTAGTACTAGGGCTCGCCAAAAACATTCAGTACTTC
.,.,TRBV28,TRBJ2-6,CASSLSGANVLTF,TGTGCCAGCAGTCTCTCTGGGGCCAACGTCCTGACTTTC
.,.,TRBV11-2,TRBJ1-5,CASSLDSVYGNQPQHF,TGTGCCAGCAGCTTAGATTCGGTGTATGGCAATCAGCCCCAGCATTTT
.,.,TRBV19,TRBJ1-5,CASSIREYQPQHF,TGTGCCAGTAGTATTCGGGAGTATCAGCCCCAGCATTTT
once,.,TRBV27,TRBJ1-5,CATLARQPQHF,TGTGCCACCCTAGCCCGTCAGCCCCAGCATTTT
.,TRBD2,TRBV27,TRBJ2-2,CASSVLAGGTTGELFF,TGTGCCAGCAGCGTACTAGCGGGAGGAACCACCGGGGAGCTGTTTTTT
.,TRBD2,TRBV5-6,TRBJ2-2,CASSLNGRGAGELFF,TGTGCCAGCAGCTTGAACGGGCGGGGGGCCGGGGAGCTGTTTTTT
.,.,TRBV5-1,TRBJ1-2,CASSLATGSSNYGYTF,TGCGCCAGCAGCTTGGCCACAGGGAGTTCTAACTATGGCTACACCTTC
once,TRBD1,TRBV7-9,TRBJ1-2,CASSGTGASRYTF,TGTGCCAGCAGTGGGACAGGGGCCTCGAGGTACACCTTC
.,.,TRBV11-2,TRBJ2-7,CASSLGVLEQYF,TGTGCCAGCAGCTTAGGGGTCCTCGAGCAGTACTTC
.,TRBD1,TRBV4-3,TRBJ2-3,CASSQYQGQGSPDTQYF,TGCGCCAGCAGCCAATATCAGGGACAGGGGTCCCCAGATACGCAGTATTTT
.,.,TRBV11-2,TRBJ1-2,CASSLSGRAGYGYTF,TGTGCCAGCAGCTTATCCGGGCGGGCGGGCTATGGCTACACCTTC
.,.,TRBV27,TRBJ1-1,CASWGAYTEAFF,TGTGCCTCCTGGGGGGCATACACTGAAGCTTTCTTT
once,TRBD2,TRBV19,TRBJ2-7,CASSTRRRLAEIYEQYF,TGTGCCAGTAGTACCAGACGGCGGCTAGCGGAGATCTACGAGCAGTACTTC
.,.,TRBV25-1,TRBJ1-5,CASSGRMGQPQHF,TGTGCCAGCAGTGGACGGATGGGTCAGCCCCAGCATTTT
.,TRBD1,TRBV11-2,TRBJ2-1,CASSSTTGGNLWEQFF,TGTGCCAGCAGCTCCACCACAGGGGGCAATCTCTGGGAGCAGTTCTTC
.,TRBD1,TRBV5-1,TRBJ2-1,CASSGSAGTVKNEQFF,TGCGCCAGCAGCGGTTCCGCCGGGACAGTCAAAAATGAGCAGTTCTTC
.,.,TRBV27,TRBJ2-7,CASAQRTYEQYF,TGTGCCAGCGCGCAGCGGACCTACGAGCAGTACTTC
.,.,TRBV28,TRBJ2-7,CASSLVSYEQYF,TGTGCCAGCAGTTTGGTTAGTTACGAGCAGTACTTC
.,TRBD2,TRBV28,TRBJ2-3,CAGQPGGATTDTQYF,TGTGCCGGGCAGCCGGGGGGGGCCACCACAGATACGCAGTATTTT
.,.,TRBV29-1,TRBJ2-7,CSVGLGGTYEQYF,TGCAGCGTTGGATTAGGGGGGACCTACGAGCAGTACTTC
.,.,TRBV5-6,TRBJ2-7,CASSPPLVNVSYEQYF,TGTGCCAGCAGCCCACCCTTGGTTAACGTGTCCTACGAGCAGTACTTC
.,TRBD2,TRBV7-7,TRBJ2-2,CASSLGLAGGTGELFF,TGTGCCAGCAGCTTGGGGTTAGCGGGAGGCACCGGGGAGCTGTTTTTT
.,.,TRBV9,TRBJ2-5,CASSVDRIQGAQYF,TGTGCCAGCAGCGTAGATCGGATCCAAGGGGCCCAGTACTTC
.,TRBD1,TRBV18,TRBJ1-1,CASSPRDSEAFF,TGTGCCAGCTCACCAAGGGACAGTGAAGCTTTCTTT
.,.,TRBV5-1,TRBJ1-3,CASSPGVTRSGNTIYF,TGCGCCAGCAGCCCGGGGGTGACAAGATCTGGAAACACCATATATTTT
.,.,TRBV7-2,TRBJ1-2,CASSLASGGGYGYTF,TGTGCCAGCAGCTTAGCGTCGGGCGGGGGCTATGGCTACACCTTC
.,TRBD2,TRBV5-6,TRBJ2-7,CASSLAVSSGRTDYEQYF,TGTGCCAGCAGCTTGGCCGTCTCTAGCGGGAGGACCGACTACGAGCAGTACTTC
.,.,TRBV5-5,TRBJ1-2,CASSLPAQLAGYTF,TGTGCCAGCAGCTTGCCCGCACAGTTGGCTGGCTACACCTTC
.,.,TRBV25-1,TRBJ2-5,CASSEGSFGGETQYF,TGTGCCAGCAGTGAAGGGTCCTTTGGAGGGGAGACCCAGTACTTC
.,.,TRBV6-1,TRBJ2-2,CASRGLNTGELFF,TGTGCCAGCAGGGGGCTAAACACCGGGGAGCTGTTTTTT
.,.,TRBV7-3,TRBJ1-1,CASSFGGGDTEAFF,TGTGCCAGCAGCTTTGGCGGAGGGGACACTGAAGCTTTCTTT